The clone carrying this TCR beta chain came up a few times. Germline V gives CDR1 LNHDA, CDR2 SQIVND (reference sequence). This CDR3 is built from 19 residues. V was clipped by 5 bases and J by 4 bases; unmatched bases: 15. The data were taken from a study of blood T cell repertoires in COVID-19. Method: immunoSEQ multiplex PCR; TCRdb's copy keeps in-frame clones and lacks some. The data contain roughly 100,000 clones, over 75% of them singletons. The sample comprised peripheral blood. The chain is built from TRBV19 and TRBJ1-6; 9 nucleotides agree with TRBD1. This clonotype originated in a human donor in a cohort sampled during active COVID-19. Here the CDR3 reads CASSDPGQGRYGYNSPLHF. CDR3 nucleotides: TGTGCCAGTAGTGATCCGGGACAGGGACGTTATGGTTATAATTCACCCCTCCACTTT.